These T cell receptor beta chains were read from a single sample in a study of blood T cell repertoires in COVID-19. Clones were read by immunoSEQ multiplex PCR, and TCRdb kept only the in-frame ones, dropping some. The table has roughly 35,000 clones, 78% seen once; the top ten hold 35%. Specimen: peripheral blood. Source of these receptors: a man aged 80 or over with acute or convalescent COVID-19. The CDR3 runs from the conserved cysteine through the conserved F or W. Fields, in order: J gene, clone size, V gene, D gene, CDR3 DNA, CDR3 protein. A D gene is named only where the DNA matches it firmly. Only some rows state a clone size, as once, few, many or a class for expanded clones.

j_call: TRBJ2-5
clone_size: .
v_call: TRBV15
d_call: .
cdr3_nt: TGTGCCACCAGCAGAGGGGAAGCGGGTCGTTCGGAGACCCAGTACTTC
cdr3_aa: CATSRGEAGRSETQYF

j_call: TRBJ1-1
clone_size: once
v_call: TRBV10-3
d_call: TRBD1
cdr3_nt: TGTGCCATCAGCCCGGGACAGTTTAACACTGAAGCTTTCTTT
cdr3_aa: CAISPGQFNTEAFF

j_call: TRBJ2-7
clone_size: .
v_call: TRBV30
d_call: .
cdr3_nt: TGTGCCTGGAGTTCCAGGGGCGAGCAGTACTTC
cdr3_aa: CAWSSRGEQYF

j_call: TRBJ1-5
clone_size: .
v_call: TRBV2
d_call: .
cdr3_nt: TGTGCCAGCAGACTACAGGGAAGCAATCAGCCCCAGCATTTT
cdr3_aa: CASRLQGSNQPQHF

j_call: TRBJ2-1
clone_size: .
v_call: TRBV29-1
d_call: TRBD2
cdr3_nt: TGCAGCGGAGCCCTAGCGGGGGGGGAAGATCGGTTCTTC
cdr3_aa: CSGALAGGEDRFF

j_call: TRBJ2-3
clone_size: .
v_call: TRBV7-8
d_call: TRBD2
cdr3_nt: TGTGCCAGCAGCGCCGCCCTACTAGCGGGGGTGGATACGCAGTATTTT
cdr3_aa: CASSAALLAGVDTQYF

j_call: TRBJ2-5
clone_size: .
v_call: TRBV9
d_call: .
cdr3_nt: TGTGCCAGCAGCCCCCGTCCCGGGTCCTTAAAACAAGAGACCCAGTACTTC
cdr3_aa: CASSPRPGSLKQETQYF

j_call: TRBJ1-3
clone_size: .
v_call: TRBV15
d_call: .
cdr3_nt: TGTGCCACCAGCGTCCCCCATCGGGGAAACACCATATATTTT
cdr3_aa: CATSVPHRGNTIYF

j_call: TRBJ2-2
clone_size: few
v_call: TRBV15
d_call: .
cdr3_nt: TGTGCCACCAGCACGGGTAACGCGAACACCGGGGAGCTGTTTTTT
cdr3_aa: CATSTGNANTGELFF

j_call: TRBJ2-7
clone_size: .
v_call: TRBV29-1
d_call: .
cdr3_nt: TGCAGCGTTCGCGGGTCGACATCCTACGAGCAGTACTTC
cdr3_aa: CSVRGSTSYEQYF

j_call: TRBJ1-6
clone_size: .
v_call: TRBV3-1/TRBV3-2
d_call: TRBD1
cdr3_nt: TGTGCCAGCAGCCAGATACAGGGGCCGAATTCACCCCTCCACTTT
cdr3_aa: CASSQIQGPNSPLHF

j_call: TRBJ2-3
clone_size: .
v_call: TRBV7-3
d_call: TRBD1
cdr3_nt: TGTGCCAGCAGCTTAAACAGGGGGCCAGATACGCAGTATTTT
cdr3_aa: CASSLNRGPDTQYF

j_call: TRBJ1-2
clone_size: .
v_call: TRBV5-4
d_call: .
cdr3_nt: TGTGCCAGCAGCTTGTTTAACCCAGGGGAAAACTATGGCTACACCTTC
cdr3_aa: CASSLFNPGENYGYTF

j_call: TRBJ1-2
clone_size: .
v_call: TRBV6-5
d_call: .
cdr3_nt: TGTGCCAGCTCGGGGGGCGGCTACACCTTC
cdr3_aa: CASSGGGYTF

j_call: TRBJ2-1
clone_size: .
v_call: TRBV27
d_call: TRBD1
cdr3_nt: TGTGCCAGCAGTCGATCCGGGACAGGGATAAATGAGCAGTTCTTC
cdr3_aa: CASSRSGTGINEQFF

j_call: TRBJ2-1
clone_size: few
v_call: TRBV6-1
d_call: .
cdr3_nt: TGTGCCAGCAGTGATAGGAGGGCAGCCCGGAGGAAGGATGAGCAGTTCTTC
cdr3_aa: CASSDRRAARRKDEQFF

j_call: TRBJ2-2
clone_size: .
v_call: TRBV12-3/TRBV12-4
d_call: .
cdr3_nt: TGTGCCAGCAGTTTAGCGGGGGCAAGCGCGCTGTTTTTT
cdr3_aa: CASSLAGASALFF

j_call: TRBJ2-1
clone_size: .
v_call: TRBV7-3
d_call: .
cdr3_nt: TGTGCCAGCAGCGTATCCCTTGGAGCCCCCTTCTTC
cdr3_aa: CASSVSLGAPFF

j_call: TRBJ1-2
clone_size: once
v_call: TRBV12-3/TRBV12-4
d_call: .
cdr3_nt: TGTGCCAGCAGTTTAGCCAGGGCTAGGGGCTACACCTTC
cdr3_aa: CASSLARARGYTF

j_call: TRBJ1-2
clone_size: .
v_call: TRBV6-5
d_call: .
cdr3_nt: TGTGCCAGCAGTTACGGCGGGGGGGGTGTTAACTATGGCTACACCTTC
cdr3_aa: CASSYGGGGVNYGYTF

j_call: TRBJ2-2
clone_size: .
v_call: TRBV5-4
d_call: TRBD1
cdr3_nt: TGTGCCAGCAGCGGACAGGGCAGGACCGGGGAGCTGTTTTTT
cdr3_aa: CASSGQGRTGELFF

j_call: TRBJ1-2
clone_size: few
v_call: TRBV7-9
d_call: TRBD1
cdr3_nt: TGTGCCAGCAGCTTACTTCGACAGGGGCCCTACACCTTC
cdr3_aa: CASSLLRQGPYTF

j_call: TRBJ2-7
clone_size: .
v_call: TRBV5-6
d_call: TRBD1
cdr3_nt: TGTGCCAGCAGCGTTACAGGGGGCGCGGGCGAGCAGTACTTC
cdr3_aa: CASSVTGGAGEQYF

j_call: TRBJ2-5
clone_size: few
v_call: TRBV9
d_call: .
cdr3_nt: TGTGCCAGCAGCGTAGTAGCGGAGCAAGAGACCCAGTACTTC
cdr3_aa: CASSVVAEQETQYF

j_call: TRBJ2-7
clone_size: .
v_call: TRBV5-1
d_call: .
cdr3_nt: TGCGCCAGCAGCTTGGGCCTCGGGGGCTACGAGCAGTACTTC
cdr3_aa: CASSLGLGGYEQYF

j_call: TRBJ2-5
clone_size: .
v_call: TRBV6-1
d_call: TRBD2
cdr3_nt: TGTGCCAGCAGTGAAGCCGGCGGGGGGGTCCAAGAGACCCAGTACTTC
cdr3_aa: CASSEAGGGVQETQYF

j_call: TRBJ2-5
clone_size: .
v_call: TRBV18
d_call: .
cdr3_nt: TGTGCCAGCTCCCCACGGAGGGATGAGACCCAGTACTTC
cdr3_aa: CASSPRRDETQYF

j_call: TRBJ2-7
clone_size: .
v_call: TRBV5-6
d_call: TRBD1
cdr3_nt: TGTGCCAGCAGCCTGGAACAGGGGTACGAGCAGTACTTC
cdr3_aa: CASSLEQGYEQYF

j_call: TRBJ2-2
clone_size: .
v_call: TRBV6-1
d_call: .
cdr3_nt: TGTGCCAGCAGTGATTGGTTCGGGGGTCTCACCGGGGAGCTGTTTTTT
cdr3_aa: CASSDWFGGLTGELFF

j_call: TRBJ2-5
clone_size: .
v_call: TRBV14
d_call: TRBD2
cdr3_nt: TGTGCCAGCAGCCCAGGGCTGGCTAGCGGTTCAGAGTACTTC
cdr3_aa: CASSPGLASGSEYF

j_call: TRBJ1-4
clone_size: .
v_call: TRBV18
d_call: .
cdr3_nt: TGTGCCAGCTCGAACGAACAGGGAGAAAATGAAAAACTGTTTTTT
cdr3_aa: CASSNEQGENEKLFF

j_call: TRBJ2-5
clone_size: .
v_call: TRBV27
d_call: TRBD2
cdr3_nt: TGTGCCAGCACTAAACTAGCGGGGGGGCAAGAGACCCAGTACTTC
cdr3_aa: CASTKLAGGQETQYF

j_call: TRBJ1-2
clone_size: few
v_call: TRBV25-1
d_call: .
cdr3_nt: TGTGCCAGCAGTGTCGAAAGGGAGTACACCTTC
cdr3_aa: CASSVEREYTF

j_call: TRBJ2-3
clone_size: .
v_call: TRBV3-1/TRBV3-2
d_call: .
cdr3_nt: TGTGCCAGCAGCCAAGGGGCGGGGATCTGGGATACGCAGTATTTT
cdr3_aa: CASSQGAGIWDTQYF

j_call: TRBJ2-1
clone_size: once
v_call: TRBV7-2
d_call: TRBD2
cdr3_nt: TGTGCCAGCAGCTCCAGCGGGGTAGGGGCGGTCTTC
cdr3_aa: CASSSSGVGAVF

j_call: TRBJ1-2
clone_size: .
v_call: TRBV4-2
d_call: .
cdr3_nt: TGTGCCAGCAGCCAAGCCGAGAGCGACGGCTACACCTTC
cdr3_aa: CASSQAESDGYTF

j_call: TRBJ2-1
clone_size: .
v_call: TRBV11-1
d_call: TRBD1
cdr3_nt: TGTGCCAGCAGCTTTGGGACAGTGGGAGTCAATGAGCAGTTCTTC
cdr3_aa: CASSFGTVGVNEQFF

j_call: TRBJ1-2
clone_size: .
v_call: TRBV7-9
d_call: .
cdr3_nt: TGTGCCAGCAGCTTCATACCCGGGGTCGGCTATGGCTACACCTTC
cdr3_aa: CASSFIPGVGYGYTF

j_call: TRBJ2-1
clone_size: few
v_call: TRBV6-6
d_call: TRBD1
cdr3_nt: TGTGCCAGCAGGTCACAGGGGGCATACTACAATGAGCAGTTCTTC
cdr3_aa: CASRSQGAYYNEQFF

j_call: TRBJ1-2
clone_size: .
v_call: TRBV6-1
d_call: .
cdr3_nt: TGTGCCAGCAGTGAGAGAATGGGGGCGGCAGGGGGCTACACCTTC
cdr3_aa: CASSERMGAAGGYTF

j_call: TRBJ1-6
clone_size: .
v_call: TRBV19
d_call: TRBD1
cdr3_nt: TGTGCCAGTTCGGACAGGCGGGTTTATAATTCACCCCTCCACTTT
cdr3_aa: CASSDRRVYNSPLHF